The rows below give T cell receptor beta chains drawn from one sample of a study of blood T cell repertoires in COVID-19. The protocol was immunoSEQ multiplex PCR, while the TCRdb copy is restricted to in-frame clones and leaves out a portion. This repertoire shows 15,000 or so clones, roughly 90% found once; its top ten account for 15% to 20%. The sample consisted of peripheral blood. These receptors originate from a man in his fifties with active COVID-19. Each CDR3 is given with its conserved first and last residue. The D gene is left open where the match is weak. Not all rows give a size; the values are once, few, many and, for expanded clones, a class.

clone_size j_call d_call v_call cdr3_nt cdr3_aa
. TRBJ2-7 . TRBV7-3 TGTGCCAGCAGCTTAACGCGAGCCCACGAGCAGTACTTC CASSLTRAHEQYF
. TRBJ2-3 TRBD2 TRBV9 TGTGCCAGCAGCGTAGTAGGTGGGAGGGCTGAAGATACGCAGTATTTT CASSVVGGRAEDTQYF
. TRBJ1-5 TRBD1 TRBV28 TGTGCCAGCAGTTTAGGGACAGGGGATGTAGGGCCCCAGCATTTT CASSLGTGDVGPQHF
. TRBJ1-5 . TRBV19 TGTGCCAGTAGTAGCAGGGGTGGCAATCAGCCCCAGCATTTT CASSSRGGNQPQHF
. TRBJ2-6 . TRBV19 TGTGCCAGTACCGACAACTCTGGGGCCAACGTCCTGACTTTC CASTDNSGANVLTF
. TRBJ2-2 TRBD1 TRBV4-2 TGTGCCAGCAGCCTCGACAGGGCTCCTCACCATCTTAGGGACACCGGGGAGCTGTTTTTT CASSLDRAPHHLRDTGELFF
. TRBJ2-5 . TRBV7-3 TGTGCCAGCAGCTTAATGGGCAGCCAAGAGACCCAGTACTTC CASSLMGSQETQYF
. TRBJ2-7 TRBD1 TRBV25-1 TGTGCCAGCAGTGAATTGACAGGGGATGAGCAGTACTTC CASSELTGDEQYF
. TRBJ2-5 . TRBV3-1/TRBV3-2 TGTGCCACCTATCCGGGGGTCGGCTTAGGCCAAGAGACCCAGTACTTC CATYPGVGLGQETQYF
. TRBJ2-7 . TRBV18 TGTGCCAGCTCATTTGAGAGCTCCTACGAGCAGTACTTC CASSFESSYEQYF
. TRBJ1-1 TRBD1 TRBV30 TGTGCCTGCCCAAGGGGGGACAGAGTTGAAGCTTTCTTT CACPRGDRVEAFF
. TRBJ1-1 TRBD1 TRBV7-9 TGTGCCAGCAGCTTAGCTAACAGGGGGCTCGAGAACACTGAAGCTTTCTTT CASSLANRGLENTEAFF
. TRBJ1-6 . TRBV6-5 TGTGCCAGCAGTTACGGTCGGAATTCACCCCTCCACTTT CASSYGRNSPLHF
. TRBJ1-1 . TRBV5-1 TGCGCCAGCAGCCGTACCCAAGGGGGAGAAACTGAAGCTTTCTTT CASSRTQGGETEAFF
. TRBJ1-1 . TRBV10-3 TGTGCCATCAGCCCCGGGAGCGAACTGAACACTGAAGCTTTCTTT CAISPGSELNTEAFF
. TRBJ1-3 . TRBV30 TGTGCCTGGAGTGTTACGGGATCTGGAAACACCATATATTTT CAWSVTGSGNTIYF
. TRBJ2-1 TRBD2 TRBV5-1 TGCGCCAGCAGCTTGGGGACTAGCGGGAGCTTCTACAATGAGCAGTTCTTC CASSLGTSGSFYNEQFF
. TRBJ1-2 . TRBV28 TGTGCCAGCAGCTTAATCCGGGGGGGGACTGGCTACACCTTC CASSLIRGGTGYTF
. TRBJ2-7 . TRBV30 TGTGCCTGGACCGTTTCACCACTCCGATTAGCGTATAGCTCCTACGAGCAGTACTTC CAWTVSPLRLAYSSYEQYF
. TRBJ2-7 TRBD2 TRBV11-3 TGTGCCAGCAGCTTAAAAGGGCTAGCGGGAGTCGTGCAGTACTTC CASSLKGLAGVVQYF
. TRBJ1-2 . TRBV7-9 TGTGCCAGCAGCTTAGCGGGGCGAGTTGGAGGCTACACCTTC CASSLAGRVGGYTF
. TRBJ1-2 . TRBV18 TGTGCCAGCTCAGCCGCGTCATACTACGATGGCTACACCTTC CASSAASYYDGYTF
few TRBJ1-6 . TRBV11-2 TGTGCCAGCAGCTTAGGAGGGACACAAAATTCACCCCTCCACTTT CASSLGGTQNSPLHF
. TRBJ2-1 . TRBV6-2/TRBV6-3 TGTGCCAGCAGTCCCGGACAGCCAGCGAGGAAGTTCTTC CASSPGQPARKFF
. TRBJ2-7 . TRBV6-2/TRBV6-3 TGTGCCAGCAGTTACAGCGGCGACTCCTACGAGCAGTACTTC CASSYSGDSYEQYF
. TRBJ2-2 . TRBV5-1 TGCGCCAGCAGCTTGGGCGGGGTCGGGAACACCGGGGAGCTGTTTTTT CASSLGGVGNTGELFF
. TRBJ2-3 . TRBV7-2 TGTGCCAGCAGCCAACAGGATACGCAGTATTTT CASSQQDTQYF
. TRBJ2-7 . TRBV18 TGTGCCAGCTCACGGGAGACTTCCTACGAGCAGTACTTC CASSRETSYEQYF
. TRBJ1-1 . TRBV6-2/TRBV6-3 TGTGCCAGCAGTTACGAGAGGGGGTTAGACACTGAAGCTTTCTTT CASSYERGLDTEAFF
. TRBJ2-1 TRBD2 TRBV28 TGTGCCAGCAGTTCACCGGGACTAGGATACAATGAGCAGTTCTTC CASSSPGLGYNEQFF
. TRBJ1-2 . TRBV6-5 TGTGCCTCTTCCCTGACAGTAAGGAACTATGGCTACACCTTC CASSLTVRNYGYTF
. TRBJ2-5 TRBD2 TRBV5-4 TGTGCCAGCAGCCCCGGGGGACTAGCGTCAGTGGAGACCCAGTACTTC CASSPGGLASVETQYF
. TRBJ1-3 TRBD1 TRBV9 TGTGCCAGCAACTCACAGGGGATTGCTGGAAACACCATATATTTT CASNSQGIAGNTIYF
. TRBJ1-2 . TRBV7-2 TGTGCCAGCAGCTCTCGAAGTGTAATGGGGAGCTATGGCTACACCTTC CASSSRSVMGSYGYTF
. TRBJ2-7 TRBD1 TRBV5-8 TGTGCCAGCAGCCCGGGACAGGCCTCCTACGAGCAGTACTTC CASSPGQASYEQYF
. TRBJ2-1 . TRBV28 TGTGCCAGCAGGGAAGGACAGCGTCTTTACAATGAGCAGTTCTTC CASREGQRLYNEQFF
. TRBJ1-2 . TRBV29-1 TGCAGCGGCGACGACACATCTCATGGCTACACCTTC CSGDDTSHGYTF
. TRBJ2-7 TRBD1 TRBV28 TGTGCCAGCACCCAGGACAGGGGCGGATCCTACGAGCAGTACTTC CASTQDRGGSYEQYF
. TRBJ1-2 TRBD1 TRBV6-6 TGTGCCAGCAGGCCCCAGGAGGGGGCGAGGGGCTACACCTTC CASRPQEGARGYTF
. TRBJ1-1 . TRBV7-8 TGTGCCAGCAGGGAGGGGATGAACACTGAAGCTTTCTTT CASREGMNTEAFF
. TRBJ2-4 TRBD1 TRBV4-3 TGCGCCAGCAGCCAAGGTCGGGACAGGGGGACCAAAAACATTCAGTACTTC CASSQGRDRGTKNIQYF